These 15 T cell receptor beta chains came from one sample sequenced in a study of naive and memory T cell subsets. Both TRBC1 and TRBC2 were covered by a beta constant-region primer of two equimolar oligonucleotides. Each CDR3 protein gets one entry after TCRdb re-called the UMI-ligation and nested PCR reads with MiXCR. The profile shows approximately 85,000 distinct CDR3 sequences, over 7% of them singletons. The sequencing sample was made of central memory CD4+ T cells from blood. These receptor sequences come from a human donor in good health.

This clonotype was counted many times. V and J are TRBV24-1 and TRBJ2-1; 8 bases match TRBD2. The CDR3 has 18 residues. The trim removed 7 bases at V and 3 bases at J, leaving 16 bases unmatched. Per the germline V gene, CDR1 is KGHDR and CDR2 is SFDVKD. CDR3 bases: TGTGCCACCAGAGGGTCTCCCGGGAGCGGGAGTAACTACAATGAGCAGTTCTTC. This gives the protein CATRGSPGSGSNYNEQFF.

CDR3 sequence reads: CASSPRAGGGTDTQYF. CDR3 sequence (DNA): TGTGCCAGCAGTCCTCGAGCGGGGGGAGGGACAGATACGCAGTATTTT. The J gene is TRBJ2-3, the V gene TRBV25-1, with 9 nucleotides matching TRBD2. Trimming removed 5 bases from V and 3 bases from J; junction bases left unmatched: 9. Germline V CDR1 and CDR2: MGHDK, SYGVNS. The CDR3 is 16 residues long.

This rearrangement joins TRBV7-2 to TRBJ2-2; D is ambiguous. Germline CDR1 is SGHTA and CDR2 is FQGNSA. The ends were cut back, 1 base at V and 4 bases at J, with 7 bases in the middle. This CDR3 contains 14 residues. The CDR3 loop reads CASSLGASTGELFF. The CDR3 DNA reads TGTGCCAGCAGCTTAGGGGCCTCCACCGGGGAGCTGTTTTTT.

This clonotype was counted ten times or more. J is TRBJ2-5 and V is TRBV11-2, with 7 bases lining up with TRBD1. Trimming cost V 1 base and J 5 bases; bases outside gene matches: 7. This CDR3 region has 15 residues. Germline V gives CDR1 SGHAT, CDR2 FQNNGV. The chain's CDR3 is CASSLGDRDWETQYF. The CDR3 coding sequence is TGTGCCAGCAGCTTAGGAGACAGGGATTGGGAGACCCAGTACTTC.

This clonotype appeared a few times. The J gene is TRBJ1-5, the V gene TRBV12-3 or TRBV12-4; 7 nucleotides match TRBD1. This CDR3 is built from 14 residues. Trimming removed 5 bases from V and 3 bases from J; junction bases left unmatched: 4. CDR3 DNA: TGTGCCAGCAGTCAGGGGGACCTCAATCAGCCCCAGCATTTT. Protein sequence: CASSQGDLNQPQHF.

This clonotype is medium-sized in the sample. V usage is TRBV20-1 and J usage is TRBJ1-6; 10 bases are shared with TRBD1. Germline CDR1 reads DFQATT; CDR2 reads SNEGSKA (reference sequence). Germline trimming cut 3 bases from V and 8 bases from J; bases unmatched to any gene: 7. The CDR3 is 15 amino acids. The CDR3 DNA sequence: TGCAGTGCTAGGGACAGGGGGGTTAAGGATTCACCCCTCCACTTT. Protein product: CSARDRGVKDSPLHF.

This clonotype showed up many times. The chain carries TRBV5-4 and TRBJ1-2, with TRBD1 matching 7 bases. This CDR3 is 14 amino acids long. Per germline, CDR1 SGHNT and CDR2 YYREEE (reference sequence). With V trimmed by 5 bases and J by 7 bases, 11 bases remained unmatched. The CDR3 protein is CASRPGTVSGGYTF. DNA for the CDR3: TGTGCCAGCAGACCCGGGACAGTGTCCGGTGGCTACACCTTC.

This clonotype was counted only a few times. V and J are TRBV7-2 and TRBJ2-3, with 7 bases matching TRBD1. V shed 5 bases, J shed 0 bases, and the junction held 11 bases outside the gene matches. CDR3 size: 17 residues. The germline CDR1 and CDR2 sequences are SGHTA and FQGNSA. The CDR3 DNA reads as TGTGCCAGCAGCCTGGGACAGTCCTCAAGGAGCACAGATACGCAGTATTTT. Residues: CASSLGQSSRSTDTQYF.

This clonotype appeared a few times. Here the CDR3 DNA reads TGTGCCAGCAGTTTAGGGCAGGGGATAAGGGAGCAGTACTTC. Amino acids: CASSLGQGIREQYF. The chain combines TRBV28 with TRBJ2-7; tentative D call: TRBD1 (6 bases). Germline CDR1 is MDHEN and CDR2 is SYDVKM. V gave up 2 bases and J gave up 7 bases, with 15 bases separating them. The CDR3 runs to 14 residues.

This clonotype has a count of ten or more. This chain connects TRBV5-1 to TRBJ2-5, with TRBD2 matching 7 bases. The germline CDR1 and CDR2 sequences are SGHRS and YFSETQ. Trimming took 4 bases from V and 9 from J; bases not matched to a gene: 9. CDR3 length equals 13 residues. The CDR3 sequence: CASSEAGVYPQYF. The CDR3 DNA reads TGCGCCAGCAGCGAGGCGGGAGTATACCCCCAGTACTTC.

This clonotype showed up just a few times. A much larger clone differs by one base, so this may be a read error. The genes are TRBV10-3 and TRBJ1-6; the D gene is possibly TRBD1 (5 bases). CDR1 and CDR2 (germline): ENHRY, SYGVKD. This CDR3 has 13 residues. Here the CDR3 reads CAISGQNNSPPHF. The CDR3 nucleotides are TGTGCCATCAGTGGACAGAATAATTCACCCCCCCACTTT.

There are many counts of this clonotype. Written as DNA, the CDR3 is TGCGCCAGCAGCTATACAGGCACTGAAGCTTTCTTT. Residues: CASSYTGTEAFF. The gene calls are TRBV5-1 and TRBJ1-1; TRBD1 is a possible D gene (5 bases). This CDR3 has 12 amino acids. The V gene's germline CDR1 is SGHRS and CDR2 YFSETQ. Trimming cost V 3 bases and J 4 bases, with 7 bases left between them.

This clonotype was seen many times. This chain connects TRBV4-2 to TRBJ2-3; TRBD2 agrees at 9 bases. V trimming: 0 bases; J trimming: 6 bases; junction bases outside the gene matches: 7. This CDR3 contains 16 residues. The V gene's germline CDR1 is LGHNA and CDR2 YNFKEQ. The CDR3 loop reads CASSQDSGLARDTQYF. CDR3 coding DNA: TGTGCCAGCAGCCAAGATTCCGGACTAGCGCGGGATACGCAGTATTTT.

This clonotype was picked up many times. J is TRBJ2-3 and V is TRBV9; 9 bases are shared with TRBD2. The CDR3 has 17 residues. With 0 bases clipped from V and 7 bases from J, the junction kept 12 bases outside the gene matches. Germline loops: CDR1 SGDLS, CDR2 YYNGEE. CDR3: CASSVDPSGARVYTQYF. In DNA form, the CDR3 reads TGTGCCAGCAGCGTAGACCCTAGCGGGGCCCGGGTGTATACGCAGTATTTT.

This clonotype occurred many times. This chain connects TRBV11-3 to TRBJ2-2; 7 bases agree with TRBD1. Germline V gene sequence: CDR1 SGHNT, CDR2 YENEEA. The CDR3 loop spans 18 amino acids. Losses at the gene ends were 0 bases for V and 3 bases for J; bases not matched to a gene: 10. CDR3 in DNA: TGTGCCAGCAGCTTAGAACCGGCGTGGGGACAGTACACCGGGGAGCTGTTTTTT. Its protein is CASSLEPAWGQYTGELFF.